The clone carrying this TCR beta chain has only one observation. These data come from a study of blood T cell repertoires in COVID-19. Germline values: CDR1 MNHEY, CDR2 SMNVEV (reference sequence). The CDR3 is 15 amino acids. Trimming removed 5 bases at V and 1 base at J, with 14 bases between. This table comes from immunoSEQ multiplex PCR, and its TCRdb copy is limited to in-frame clones, with some not included. The data show roughly 250,000 clones, 91% seen once. The genes are TRBV27 and TRBJ1-1; D possibly corresponds to TRBD1 (5 bases). The sequenced sample consisted of PBMCs or T cells enriched from blood (not recorded which). The sequence was obtained from a human donor in a cohort exposed to, infected with or recovered from COVID-19 (not recorded which). The donor label of this sample is uncertain. CDR3 in DNA: TGTGCCAGCAGTCCCACTCTCAGGGAGAACACTGAAGCTTTCTTT. This codes for CASSPTLRENTEAFF.